Sequencing of this TCR beta chain was carried out in a study of PD-L1 blockade in urothelial cancer. The repertoire was sequenced with immunoSEQ multiplex PCR; TCRdb's copy has only in-frame clones and lacks some. The data contain approximately 51,000 clones, more than 70% of them seen just once; the ten biggest clones take up approximately 21%. Time point given: pretreatment peripheral blood. Looked up from germline, CDR1 is SGDLS and CDR2 is YYNGEE. V shed 3 bases, J shed 0 bases, and the junction held 4 bases outside the gene matches. This CDR3 contains 16 residues. The specimen comprised PBMCs, sampled around atezolizumab (anti-PD-L1) treatment. The chain uses TRBV9 and TRBJ2-2; 8 nucleotides match TRBD1. The sequence derives from a man aged 55-75 years with urothelial cancer. The CDR3 nucleotides are TGTGCCAGCAGCGCCAGACAGGGGACGAACACCGGGGAGCTGTTTTTT. Protein product: CASSARQGTNTGELFF.